The present T cell receptor beta chain was sequenced within a study of T cell responses to AZD1222 COVID-19 vaccine. The data were produced by immunoSEQ multiplex PCR, yet TCRdb's version contains in-frame clones alone and is incomplete. This sample has nearly 90,000 clones; about 89% occur once, and the top ten carry approximately 5%. The germline gives CDR1 MNHEY, CDR2 SMNVEV (reference sequence). V was pared by 4 bases and J by 3 bases, with 12 bases between. This CDR3 contains 14 residues. This TCR was recovered from an adult who received the AZD1222 COVID-19 vaccine. The chain combines TRBV27 with TRBJ2-5, with TRBD1 as a possible D gene (6 bases). This specimen was peripheral blood, taken 28 days after the second AZD1222 dose. The DNA for the CDR3 is TGTGCCAGCAGTTCGCCTAGACAGGAAGAGACCCAGTACTTC. Translation: CASSSPRQEETQYF.